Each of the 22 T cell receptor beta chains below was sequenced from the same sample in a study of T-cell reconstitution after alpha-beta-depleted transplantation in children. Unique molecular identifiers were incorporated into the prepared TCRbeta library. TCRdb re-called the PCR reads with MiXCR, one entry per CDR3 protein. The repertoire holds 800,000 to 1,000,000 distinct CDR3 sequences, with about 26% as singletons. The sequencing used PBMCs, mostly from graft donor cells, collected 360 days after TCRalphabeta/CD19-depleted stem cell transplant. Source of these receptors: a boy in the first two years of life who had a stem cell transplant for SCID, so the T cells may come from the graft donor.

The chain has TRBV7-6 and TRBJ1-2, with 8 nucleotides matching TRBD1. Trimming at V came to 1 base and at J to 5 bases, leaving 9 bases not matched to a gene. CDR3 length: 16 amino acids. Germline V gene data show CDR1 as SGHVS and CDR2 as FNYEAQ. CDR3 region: CASSLVAGGRGYGYTF. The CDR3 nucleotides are TGTGCCAGCAGCTTAGTGGCAGGGGGCCGAGGGTATGGCTACACCTTC.

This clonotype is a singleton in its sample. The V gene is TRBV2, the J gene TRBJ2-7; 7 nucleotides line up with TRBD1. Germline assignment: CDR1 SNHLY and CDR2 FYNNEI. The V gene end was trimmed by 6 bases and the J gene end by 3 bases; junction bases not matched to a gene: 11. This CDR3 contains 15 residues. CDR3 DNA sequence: TGTGCCAGCAGGGGCGACAGGGTTCCGGTCTACGAGCAGTACTTC. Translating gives CASRGDRVPVYEQYF. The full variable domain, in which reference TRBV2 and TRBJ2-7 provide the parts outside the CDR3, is EPEVTQTPSHQVTQMGQEVILRCVPISNHLYFYWYRQILGQKVEFLVSFYNNEISEKSEIFDDQFSVERPDGSNFTLKIRSTKLEDSAMYFCASRGDRVPVYEQYFGPGTRLTVT.

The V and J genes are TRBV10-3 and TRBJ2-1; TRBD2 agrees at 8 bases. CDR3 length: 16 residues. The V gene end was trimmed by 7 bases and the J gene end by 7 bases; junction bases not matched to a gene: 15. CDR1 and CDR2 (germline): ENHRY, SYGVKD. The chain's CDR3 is CAITTTRLAGVNEQFF. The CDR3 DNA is TGTGCCATCACAACGACGAGGCTAGCGGGTGTAAATGAGCAGTTCTTC.

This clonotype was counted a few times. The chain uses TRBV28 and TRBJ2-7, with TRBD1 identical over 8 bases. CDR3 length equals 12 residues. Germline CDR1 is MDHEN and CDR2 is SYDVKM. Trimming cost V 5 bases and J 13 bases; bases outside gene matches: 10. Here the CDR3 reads CASSTRTGSSYF. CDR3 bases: TGTGCCAGCAGTACCAGGACAGGGAGTTCCTACTTC. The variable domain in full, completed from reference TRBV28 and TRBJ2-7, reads DVKVTQSSRYLVKRTGEKVFLECVQDMDHENMFWYRQDPGLGLRLIYFSYDVKMKEKGDIPEGYSVSREKKERFSLILESASTNQTSMYLCASSTRTGSSYFGPGTRLTVT.

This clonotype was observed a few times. CDR3 in DNA: TGTGCCACCAGCAGAGATTGGTGGACTAGCGGAACCTACAATGAGCAGTTCTTC. It codes for CATSRDWWTSGTYNEQFF. V is TRBV15 and J is TRBJ2-1; 10 positions agree with TRBD2. This CDR3 is 18 amino acids long. CDR1 and CDR2 from the germline V gene are LNHNV and YYDKDF (reference sequence). The ends lost 0 bases at V and 2 bases at J; junction bases unmatched: 7.

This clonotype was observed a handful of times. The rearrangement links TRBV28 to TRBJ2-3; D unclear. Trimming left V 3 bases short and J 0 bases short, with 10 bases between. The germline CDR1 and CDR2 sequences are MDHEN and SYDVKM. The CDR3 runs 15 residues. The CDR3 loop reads CASSFRLGSTDTQYF. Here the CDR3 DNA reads TGTGCCAGCAGTTTTAGGTTAGGAAGCACAGATACGCAGTATTTT.

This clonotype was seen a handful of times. CDR3 coding DNA: TGTGCCAGCAGCCAAGCCAGGGAGTCCTACAATGAGCAGTTCTTC. This gives the protein CASSQARESYNEQFF. J is TRBJ2-1 and V is TRBV3-1; D may match TRBD1 or TRBD2 (5 bases each). CDR3 length: 15 amino acids. V was pared by 1 base and J by 1 base, with 8 bases between. CDR1 LGHDT and CDR2 YNNKEL come from the germline V gene (reference sequence).

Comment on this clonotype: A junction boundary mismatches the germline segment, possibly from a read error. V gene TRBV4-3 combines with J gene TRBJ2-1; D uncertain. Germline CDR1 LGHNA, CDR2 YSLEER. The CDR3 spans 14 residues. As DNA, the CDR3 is TGCGCCAGCAGCAAAGACCGGCTAGTCAATGAGCAGTTCTTC. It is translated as CASSKDRLVNEQFF.

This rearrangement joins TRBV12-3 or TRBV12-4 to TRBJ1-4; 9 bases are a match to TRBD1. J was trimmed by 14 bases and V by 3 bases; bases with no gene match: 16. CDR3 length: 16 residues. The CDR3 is CASSFPGTGMGVELFF. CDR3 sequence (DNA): TGTGCCAGCAGTTTCCCGGGGACAGGGATGGGAGTAGAGCTGTTTTTT.

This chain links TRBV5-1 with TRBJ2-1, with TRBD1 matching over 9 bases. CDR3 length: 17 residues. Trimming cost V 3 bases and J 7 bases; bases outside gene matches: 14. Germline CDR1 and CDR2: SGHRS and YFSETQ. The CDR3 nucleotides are TGCGCCAGCAGCTACGGGGACAGGGTTCCCCCTGGTAATGAGCAGTTCTTC. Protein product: CASSYGDRVPPGNEQFF.

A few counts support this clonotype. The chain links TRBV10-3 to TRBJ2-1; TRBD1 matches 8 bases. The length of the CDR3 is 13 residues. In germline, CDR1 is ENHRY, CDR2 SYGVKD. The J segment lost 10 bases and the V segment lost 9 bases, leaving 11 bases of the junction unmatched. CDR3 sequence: CAMRGSRDREQFF. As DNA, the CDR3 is TGTGCCATGCGAGGGAGCAGGGACAGGGAGCAGTTCTTC.

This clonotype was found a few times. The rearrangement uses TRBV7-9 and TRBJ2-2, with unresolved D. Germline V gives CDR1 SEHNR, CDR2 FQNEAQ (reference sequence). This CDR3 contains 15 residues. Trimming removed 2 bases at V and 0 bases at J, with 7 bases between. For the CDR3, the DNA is TGTGCCAGCAGCTTAAAGGGTTCGAACACCGGGGAGCTGTTTTTT. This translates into CASSLKGSNTGELFF. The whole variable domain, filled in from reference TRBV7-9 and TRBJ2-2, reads DTGVSQNPRHKITKRGQNVTFRCDPISEHNRLYWYRQTLGQGPEFLTYFQNEAQLEKSRLLSDRFSAERPKGSFSTLEIQRTEQGDSAMYLCASSLKGSNTGELFFGEGSRLTVL.

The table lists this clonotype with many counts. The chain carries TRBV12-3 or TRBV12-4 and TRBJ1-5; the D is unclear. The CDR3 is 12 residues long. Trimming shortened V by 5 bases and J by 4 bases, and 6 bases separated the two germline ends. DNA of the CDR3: TGTGCCAGCAGTCCCGGGAATCAGCCCCAGCATTTT. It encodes CASSPGNQPQHF.

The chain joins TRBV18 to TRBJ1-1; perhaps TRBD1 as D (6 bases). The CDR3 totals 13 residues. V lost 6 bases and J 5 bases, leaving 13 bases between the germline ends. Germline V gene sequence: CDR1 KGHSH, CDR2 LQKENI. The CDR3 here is CASSGGGLTEAFF. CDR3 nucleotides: TGTGCCAGCTCCGGAGGGGGGCTGACTGAAGCTTTCTTT.

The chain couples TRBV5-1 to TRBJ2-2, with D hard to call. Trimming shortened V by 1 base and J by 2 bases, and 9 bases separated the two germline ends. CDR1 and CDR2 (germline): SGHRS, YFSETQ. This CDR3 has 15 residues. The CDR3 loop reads CASSLNQANTGELFF. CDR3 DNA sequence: TGCGCCAGCAGCTTGAATCAGGCCAACACCGGGGAGCTGTTTTTT.

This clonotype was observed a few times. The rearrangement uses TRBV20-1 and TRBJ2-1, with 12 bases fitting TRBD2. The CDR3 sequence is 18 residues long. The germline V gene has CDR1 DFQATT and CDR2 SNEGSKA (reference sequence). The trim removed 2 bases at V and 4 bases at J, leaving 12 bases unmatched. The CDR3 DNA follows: TGCAGTGCTAGATGGTCCCGACTAGCGGGGGAACATTACAATGAGCAGTTCTTC. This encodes CSARWSRLAGEHYNEQFF.

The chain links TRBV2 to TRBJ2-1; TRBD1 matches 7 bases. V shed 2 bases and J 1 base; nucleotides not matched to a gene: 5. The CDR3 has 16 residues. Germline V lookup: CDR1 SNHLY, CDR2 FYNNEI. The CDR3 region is CASSESQGQSYNEQFF. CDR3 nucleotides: TGTGCCAGCAGTGAATCCCAGGGACAGTCCTACAATGAGCAGTTCTTC.

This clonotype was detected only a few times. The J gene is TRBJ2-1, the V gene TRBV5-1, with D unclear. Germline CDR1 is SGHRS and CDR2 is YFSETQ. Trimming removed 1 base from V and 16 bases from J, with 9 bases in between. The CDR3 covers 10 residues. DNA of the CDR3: TGCGCCAGCAGCTTGTTGAAGGGCTTCTTC. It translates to CASSLLKGFF.

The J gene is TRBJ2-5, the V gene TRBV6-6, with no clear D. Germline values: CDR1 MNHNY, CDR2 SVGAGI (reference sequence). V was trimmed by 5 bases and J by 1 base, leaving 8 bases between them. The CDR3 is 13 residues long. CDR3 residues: CASSPMVQETQYF. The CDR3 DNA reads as TGTGCCAGCAGTCCGATGGTCCAAGAGACCCAGTACTTC.

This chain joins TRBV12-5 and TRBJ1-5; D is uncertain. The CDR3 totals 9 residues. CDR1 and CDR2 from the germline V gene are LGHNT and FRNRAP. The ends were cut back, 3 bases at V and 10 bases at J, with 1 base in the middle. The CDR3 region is CASGFPQHF. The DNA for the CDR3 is TGTGCTAGTGGTTTCCCCCAGCATTTT. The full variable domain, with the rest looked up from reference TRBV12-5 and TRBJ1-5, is DARVTQTPRHKVTEMGQEVTMRCQPILGHNTVFWYRQTMMQGLELLAYFRNRAPLDDSGMPKDRFSAEMPDATLATLKIQPSEPRDSAVYFCASGFPQHFGDGTRLSIL.

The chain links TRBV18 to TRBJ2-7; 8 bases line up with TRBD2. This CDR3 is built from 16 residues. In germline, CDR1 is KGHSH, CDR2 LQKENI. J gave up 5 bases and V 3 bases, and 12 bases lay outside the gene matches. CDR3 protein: CASSPVPSGGDNEQYF. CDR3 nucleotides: TGTGCCAGCTCACCCGTACCGTCCGGGGGGGATAACGAGCAGTACTTC.

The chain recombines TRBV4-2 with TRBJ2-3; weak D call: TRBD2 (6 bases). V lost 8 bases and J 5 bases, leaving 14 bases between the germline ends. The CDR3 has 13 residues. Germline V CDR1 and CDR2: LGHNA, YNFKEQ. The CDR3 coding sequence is TGTGCCAGCCGAGGGGTCGGGGGAGATACGCAGTATTTT. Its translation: CASRGVGGDTQYF.